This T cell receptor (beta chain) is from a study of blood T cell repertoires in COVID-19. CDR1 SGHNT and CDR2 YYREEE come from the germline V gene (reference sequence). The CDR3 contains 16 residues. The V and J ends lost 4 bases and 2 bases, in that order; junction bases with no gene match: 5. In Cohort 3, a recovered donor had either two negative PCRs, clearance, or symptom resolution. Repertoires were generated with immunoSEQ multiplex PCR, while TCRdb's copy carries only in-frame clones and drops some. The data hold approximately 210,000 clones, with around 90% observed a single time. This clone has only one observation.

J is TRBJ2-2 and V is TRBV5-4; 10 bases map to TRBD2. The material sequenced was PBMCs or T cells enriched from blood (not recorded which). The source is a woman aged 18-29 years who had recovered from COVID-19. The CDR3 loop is CASSPRTSGNTGELFF. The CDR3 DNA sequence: TGTGCCAGCAGCCCCAGGACTAGCGGTAACACCGGGGAGCTGTTTTTT. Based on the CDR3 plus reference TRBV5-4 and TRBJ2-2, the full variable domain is ETGVTQSPTHLIKTRGQQVTLRCSSQSGHNTVSWYQQALGQGPQFIFQYYREEENGRGNFPPRFSGLQFPNYSSELNVNALELDDSALYLCASSPRTSGNTGELFFGEGSRLTVL.